The 10 T cell receptor beta chains listed next were all sequenced from one sample in a study of spatial heterogeneity in lung cancer. TCRdb independently ran MiXCR on the 5' RACE reads; one entry per CDR3 protein. This sample has roughly 7,300 distinct CDR3 sequences, with about a fifth found just once. Time point here: sample taken at primary tumor resection. Unsorted tumor, nontumor lung tissue or cryopreserved PBMC supplied the whole RNA. This sample comprised PBMCs, obtained at surgery. The receptors originated from a female donor with early-stage non-small cell lung cancer.

The CDR3 sequence is CSARAGYLTQPQHF. In DNA, the CDR3 is TGCAGTGCTAGGGCAGGGTATTTGACGCAGCCCCAGCATTTT. The V gene is TRBV20-1, the J gene TRBJ1-5; possible D gene TRBD1, 5 bases. V was shortened by 3 bases and J by 7 bases, with 16 bases between the two germline ends. The CDR3 totals 14 residues. Per germline, CDR1 DFQATT and CDR2 SNEGSKA (reference sequence).

By share of the sample, this clonotype is medium-sized (0.01 to 0.1%). CDR3 in DNA: TGTGCCAGCAGCCCAACTTTAGCGGGGGGTTCCTACAATGAGCAGTTCTTC. Amino acid sequence: CASSPTLAGGSYNEQFF. The J gene is TRBJ2-1, the V gene TRBV11-2; TRBD2 matches at 10 bases. This CDR3 spans 17 amino acids. CDR1 is SGHAT and CDR2 is FQNNGV in the germline V gene. Losses at the gene ends were 5 bases for V and 1 base for J; bases not matched to a gene: 8. Drawing the rest from reference TRBV11-2 and TRBJ2-1, the complete variable domain is EAGVAQSPRYKIIEKRQSVAFWCNPISGHATLYWYQQILGQGPKLLIQFQNNGVVDDSQLPKDRFSAERLKGVDSTLKIQPAKLEDSAVYLCASSPTLAGGSYNEQFFGPGTRLTVL.

This clonotype was observed a few times. The chain recombines TRBV10-3 with TRBJ1-5; D unresolved. Per germline, CDR1 ENHRY and CDR2 SYGVKD. V dropped 3 bases and J dropped 4 bases, with 19 bases sitting between them. This CDR3 has 17 amino acids. For the CDR3, the DNA is TGTGCCATCAGTGAATGGCCCGCGAGGGTGAGGAATCAGCCCCAGCATTTT. Translation gives CAISEWPARVRNQPQHF.

Within the sample, this clonotype is medium-sized. The chain uses TRBV19 and TRBJ1-4, with D unresolved. V shed 5 bases and J shed 0 bases, with 10 bases lying between them. Germline assignment: CDR1 LNHDA and CDR2 SQIVND (reference sequence). The CDR3 has 15 amino acids. CDR3 DNA sequence: TGTGCCAGTAGTCTCCAGCGTGCAACTAATGAAAAACTGTTTTTT. This encodes CASSLQRATNEKLFF.

The chain couples TRBV20-1 to TRBJ2-1, with a weak D call TRBD1 (6 bases). Germline-derived CDR1 and CDR2 are DFQATT and SNEGSKA (reference sequence). This CDR3 has 16 amino acids. Trimming took 0 bases from V and 2 from J, leaving 14 bases between them. The CDR3 sequence: CSARDPGTPTYNEQFF. The DNA for the CDR3 is TGCAGTGCTAGAGATCCTGGGACACCGACCTACAATGAGCAGTTCTTC.

This rearrangement joins TRBV7-9 to TRBJ1-5, with TRBD1 as a possible D gene (5 bases). CDR3 length: 14 amino acids. V was trimmed by 5 bases and J by 6 bases, leaving 14 bases between them. Germline CDR1 is SEHNR and CDR2 is FQNEAQ (reference sequence). CDR3 sequence: CASSPHGGGQPQHF. The DNA for the CDR3 is TGTGCCAGCAGCCCCCATGGGGGTGGTCAGCCCCAGCATTTT.

This clonotype is medium-sized by share. The rearrangement joins TRBV11-2 to TRBJ2-7; possibly TRBD1 or TRBD2 for D (7 bases each). Germline V gene data show CDR1 as SGHAT and CDR2 as FQNNGV. The length of the CDR3 is 13 residues. Trimming took off 5 bases at V and 6 bases at J, with 14 bases between the two ends. The CDR3 here is CASSETRGGEQYF. The CDR3 coding sequence is TGTGCCAGCAGCGAGACCAGGGGGGGCGAGCAGTACTTC. Variable domain in full (rest from reference TRBV11-2 and TRBJ2-7): EAGVAQSPRYKIIEKRQSVAFWCNPISGHATLYWYQQILGQGPKLLIQFQNNGVVDDSQLPKDRFSAERLKGVDSTLKIQPAKLEDSAVYLCASSETRGGEQYFGPGTRLTVT.

This clonotype counts as medium-sized. The chain couples TRBV5-4 to TRBJ2-1, with D possibly matching TRBD1 (6 bases). Germline assignment: CDR1 SGHNT and CDR2 YYREEE (reference sequence). V gave up 4 bases and J gave up 8 bases, with 19 bases separating them. This CDR3 comprises 15 residues. This CDR3 reads CASSDAGAADDEQFF. The CDR3 DNA is TGTGCCAGCAGCGATGCAGGGGCCGCGGACGATGAGCAGTTCTTC. The variable domain in full, completed from reference TRBV5-4 and TRBJ2-1, reads ETGVTQSPTHLIKTRGQQVTLRCSSQSGHNTVSWYQQALGQGPQFIFQYYREEENGRGNFPPRFSGLQFPNYSSELNVNALELDDSALYLCASSDAGAADDEQFFGPGTRLTVL.

V gene TRBV2 combines with J gene TRBJ2-7; 9 nucleotides match TRBD2. Germline V CDR1 and CDR2: SNHLY, FYNNEI. This CDR3 spans 15 amino acids. Trimming removed 6 bases from V and 4 bases from J; junction bases left unmatched: 10. The CDR3 region is CASSAGTSSSYEQYF. In DNA, the CDR3 is TGTGCCAGCAGCGCCGGGACTAGCAGTAGTTACGAGCAGTACTTC.

This clonotype was recorded at least ten times. V is TRBV29-1 and J is TRBJ1-1; D gene uncertain. Germline CDR1 and CDR2: SQVTM and ANQGSEA. CDR3 length: 10 amino acids. V was clipped by 0 bases and J by 8 bases, with 4 bases between them. DNA of the CDR3: TGCAGCGTTGAAGAGGGGGAAGCTTTCTTT. It yields the protein CSVEEGEAFF.